This T cell receptor beta chain was documented in a study of shared clonotypes between healthy human individuals. Study-wide results and caveats: Rarefaction demonstrated incomplete sorted-subset sequencing despite large depth.

This clone was seen a single time. Its specificity is unknown. The same CDR3 is also encoded by other DNA sequences in this sample. CDR1 is SGHRS, CDR2 YFSETQ, per germline. CDR3 size: 14 residues. Trimming removed 4 bases from V and 2 bases from J, with 11 bases in between. Method: immunoSEQ multiplex PCR; TCRdb's copy keeps in-frame clones and lacks some. The sample lists under 2.5 million clones; 85% to 95% were seen once. V usage is TRBV5-1 and J usage is TRBJ2-3; perhaps TRBD1 as D (6 bases). Sequencing was carried out using naive CD4+ T cells from PBMCs. Subset noted: CD45RA+ positively selected. The TCR originated in a man between 18 and 35 years old in good health. Some clones in this sample may be carry-over from other donors' samples. Written as DNA, the CDR3 is TGCGCCAGCAGCCGTGGGACAAACACAGATACGCAGTATTTT. The encoded protein is CASSRGTNTDTQYF.